Each of the 18 T cell receptor beta chains below was sequenced from the same sample in a study of T cells in Graves' hyperthyroidism and ophthalmopathy. The TCR beta CDR3 regions underwent amplification using RNA transcripts as the source. Carried out on the TCR CDR3, a first-round RT-PCR used the HTBI primer set. TCRdb re-called the multiplex PCR reads through MiXCR, storing one row per CDR3 protein. The table includes 250,000 to 350,000 distinct CDR3 sequences, approximately 17% detected once. Specimen: blood. Source of these receptors: a woman aged 55-75 years with Graves' ophthalmopathy.

This clonotype was counted only a few times. The chain carries TRBV5-1 and TRBJ2-5; 7 bases are a match to TRBD1. With 0 bases clipped from V and 5 bases from J, the junction kept 7 bases outside the gene matches. Germline assignment: CDR1 SGHRS and CDR2 YFSETQ. The CDR3 has 15 amino acids. CDR3 DNA sequence: TGCGCCAGCAGCTTGGCACAGGGGTTGGGGGAGACCCAGTACTTC. It codes for CASSLAQGLGETQYF.

The rearrangement joins TRBV5-1 to TRBJ2-1, with 7 bases aligning to TRBD1. Germline trimming cut 3 bases from V and 3 bases from J; bases unmatched to any gene: 18. Germline V CDR1 and CDR2: SGHRS, YFSETQ. The CDR3 runs 19 residues. Here the CDR3 DNA reads TGCGCCAGCAGCTCCCCAAAACAGGGGACGGGATCTTTCTACAATGAGCAGTTCTTC. Its translation is CASSSPKQGTGSFYNEQFF.

This clonotype showed up many times. The chain recombines TRBV28 with TRBJ2-7; the match to TRBD1 covers 7 bases. Germline assignment: CDR1 MDHEN and CDR2 SYDVKM. The V and J ends lost 4 bases and 2 bases, in that order; junction bases with no gene match: 11. The CDR3 has 16 amino acids. CDR3 nucleotide sequence: TGTGCCAGCAGTTACAAATTGACAGGGAAGACCTACGAGCAGTACTTC. Translating it yields CASSYKLTGKTYEQYF.

In this sample, this clonotype turned up a few times. This rearrangement joins TRBV14 to TRBJ1-4, with a tentative D call TRBD1 (6 bases). Germline V gene data show CDR1 as SGHDN and CDR2 as FVKESK. The CDR3 sequence is 17 residues long. The ends were cut back, 0 bases at V and 10 bases at J, with 21 bases in the middle. CDR3 sequence: CASSQERGGRGFGKLFF. CDR3 in DNA: TGTGCCAGCAGCCAAGAGAGGGGGGGTAGGGGATTCGGAAAACTGTTTTTT.

This clonotype was counted a few times. The gene calls are TRBV4-3 and TRBJ2-7, with 9 bases that match TRBD1. Germline trimming cut 0 bases from V and 3 bases from J; bases unmatched to any gene: 6. Germline lookup yields CDR1 LGHNA and CDR2 YSLEER. This CDR3 region has 16 residues. The DNA for the CDR3 is TGCGCCAGCAGCCAAGAGTCCGGGACAGGGTACTACGAGCAGTACTTC. Encoded protein: CASSQESGTGYYEQYF.

For this clonotype: It may be a read error: a sequence one base away is much more abundant. This chain uses TRBV18 with TRBJ2-1; D gene unclear. The germline V gene has CDR1 KGHSH and CDR2 LQKENI. This CDR3 has 15 residues. Written as DNA, the CDR3 is TGTGCCAGCTCACCGGCGGTGAGCTCCTACAATGGGCAGTTCTTC. This sequence encodes CASSPAVSSYNGQFF.

This clonotype was observed at least ten times. This chain links TRBV18 with TRBJ2-2; 8 bases are a match to TRBD1. The CDR3 runs to 17 residues. The J segment lost 1 base and the V segment lost 5 bases, leaving 9 bases of the junction unmatched. Germline V lookup: CDR1 KGHSH, CDR2 LQKENI. DNA of the CDR3: TGTGCCAGCTCAAGGTCAGCCGGGACAGGGAACACCGGGGAGCTGTTTTTT. Translating gives CASSRSAGTGNTGELFF.

This clonotype was counted at least ten times. The chain carries TRBV11-2 and TRBJ2-7; possible D gene TRBD1, 7 bases. Looked up from germline, CDR1 is SGHAT and CDR2 is FQNNGV. Trimming left V 3 bases short and J 6 bases short, with 24 bases between. This CDR3 spans 17 amino acids. The CDR3 spells CASSLGPRGDSVSEQYF. The CDR3 DNA reads TGTGCCAGCAGCTTGGGTCCCAGGGGGGACTCCGTCTCCGAGCAGTACTTC.

This clonotype was seen many times. The V and J genes are TRBV20-1 and TRBJ1-5; 11 bases map to TRBD1. Unmatched junction bases numbered 2, after V lost 6 bases and J lost 7 bases. The CDR3 has 12 amino acids. The germline gives CDR1 DFQATT, CDR2 SNEGSKA (reference sequence). CDR3 DNA: TGCAGTGCCAGGACAGGGGGCCAGCCCCAGCATTTT. This encodes CSARTGGQPQHF.

This chain joins TRBV6-1 and TRBJ1-1; D is perhaps TRBD1 (5 bases). V lost 2 bases and J 3 bases, leaving 19 bases between the germline ends. The CDR3 extends over 17 amino acids. From germline, CDR1 is MNHNS and CDR2 SASEGT. DNA of the CDR3: TGTGCCAGCAGTGAATCAGGGTCAGGGTATTGGGACACTGAAGCTTTCTTT. Residues: CASSESGSGYWDTEAFF.

The V gene is TRBV6-1, the J gene TRBJ1-1; D remains unclear. The CDR3 has 13 residues. In germline, CDR1 is MNHNS, CDR2 SASEGT. With 6 bases removed from V and 1 base from J, the gap between germline ends came to 9 bases. For the CDR3, the DNA is TGTGCCAGCAGCCCACATAAGAACACTGAAGCTTTCTTT. The encoded protein is CASSPHKNTEAFF.

Ten or more counts support this clonotype. J is TRBJ2-1 and V is TRBV27; TRBD2 might be the D (5 bases). The V gene's germline CDR1 is MNHEY and CDR2 SMNVEV (reference sequence). This CDR3 has 14 amino acids. The V end was cut by 5 bases, the J end by 6 bases, with 14 bases between. The CDR3 sequence: CASSNLDAGNEQFF. CDR3 nucleotide sequence: TGTGCCAGCAGTAACCTGGACGCGGGCAATGAGCAGTTCTTC.

This clonotype came up many times. The V and J genes are TRBV2 and TRBJ2-3; 9 bases map to TRBD2. Germline CDR1 SNHLY, CDR2 FYNNEI. This CDR3 contains 14 residues. Trimming cost V 11 bases and J 3 bases; bases outside gene matches: 9. CDR3 in DNA: TGTGCCTGGTCCTTAGCGGGAGTGACAGATACGCAGTATTTT. Residues: CAWSLAGVTDTQYF.

In its sample, this clonotype was seen many times. The chain uses TRBV7-3 and TRBJ2-3; the D call may be TRBD1 or TRBD2 (5 bases each). From germline, CDR1 is SGHTA and CDR2 FQGTGA. Between the trimmed V and J ends, which lost 0 bases and 10 bases, there was a span of 17 bases. This CDR3 spans 15 amino acids. The CDR3 region is CASSLTSSTGGAQYF. The CDR3 DNA is TGTGCCAGCAGCTTAACCTCCAGCACTGGGGGTGCGCAGTATTTT.

Regarding this clonotype: Germline and junction disagree at one end, which may indicate a read error. The CDR3 coding sequence is TGTGCTAGCAGCTTAGTATTGGCGGAGACCCAGTACTTC. Translating it yields CASSLVLAETQYF. V usage is TRBV7-7 and J usage is TRBJ2-5; unclear D gene. This CDR3 has 13 amino acids. Germline CDR1 reads SSHAT; CDR2 reads FNYEAQ (reference sequence).

Only a few counts were recorded for this clonotype. The chain carries TRBV7-2 and TRBJ2-5, with D possibly being TRBD2 (6 bases). Germline values: CDR1 SGHTA, CDR2 FQGNSA. The CDR3 consists of 14 residues. Trimming took 5 bases from V and 5 from J, leaving 15 bases between them. The CDR3 region has the DNA TGTGCCAGCAGCCCCTTTGGAGGGCAGGAGACCCAGTACTTC. Amino acids: CASSPFGGQETQYF.

This clonotype was seen repeatedly, ten times or more. This rearrangement joins TRBV2 to TRBJ2-2; no reliable D call. The germline CDR1 and CDR2 sequences are SNHLY and FYNNEI. The length of the CDR3 is 13 residues. Trimming pared 0 bases from V and 5 bases from J, leaving 4 bases between. The CDR3 sequence: CASSEAGTGELFF. In nucleotides, the CDR3 is TGTGCCAGCAGTGAAGCAGGGACCGGGGAGCTGTTTTTT.

This clonotype showed up many times. The chain joins TRBV5-1 to TRBJ1-1, with D possibly being TRBD1 (6 bases). The CDR3 contains 14 residues. The V end lost 2 bases, the J end lost 2 bases, and 10 bases lay between the germline ends. Germline V gene lookup returns CDR1 SGHRS and CDR2 YFSETQ. CDR3 region: CASSFETGNTEAFF. The CDR3 nucleotides are TGCGCCAGCAGCTTTGAGACAGGAAACACTGAAGCTTTCTTT.